In its sample, the clone carrying this T cell receptor beta chain was seen once. Its antigen remains unknown. This specimen comes from a study of cytomegalovirus exposure and HLA in healthy donors. Whole-study context: In terms of ancestry, the Caucasian-associated cluster contained roughly four fifths of the roughly 400 genotyped donors.

Broader study findings: A prior analysis recorded that most TCR beta V segments were productive about 87% or about 30% of the time. There were 160 or so TCR beta chains listed as cytomegalovirus-associated.

Researchers ran the PCR with 60 Vbeta and 13 Jbeta primers. Profiling relied on immunoSEQ multiplex PCR, and the TCRdb table lists in-frame clones only, not all of them. This table has 150,000 or so clones, 81% appearing once. As for the donors, each was a healthy bone marrow donor. CDR1 is SEHNR and CDR2 is FQNEAQ in the germline V gene (reference sequence). V was clipped by 5 bases and J by 5 bases, with 13 bases between them. There are 14 residues in the CDR3. This chain connects TRBV7-9 to TRBJ1-5; D might be TRBD1 (5 bases). The specimen sequenced was PBMCs. This sequence originates from a woman between 18 and 30 years old in good health and CMV-seropositive. CDR3 amino acids: CASSLGAGDQPQHF. The CDR3 nucleotides read TGTGCCAGCAGCCTAGGGGCGGGTGATCAGCCCCAGCATTTT.